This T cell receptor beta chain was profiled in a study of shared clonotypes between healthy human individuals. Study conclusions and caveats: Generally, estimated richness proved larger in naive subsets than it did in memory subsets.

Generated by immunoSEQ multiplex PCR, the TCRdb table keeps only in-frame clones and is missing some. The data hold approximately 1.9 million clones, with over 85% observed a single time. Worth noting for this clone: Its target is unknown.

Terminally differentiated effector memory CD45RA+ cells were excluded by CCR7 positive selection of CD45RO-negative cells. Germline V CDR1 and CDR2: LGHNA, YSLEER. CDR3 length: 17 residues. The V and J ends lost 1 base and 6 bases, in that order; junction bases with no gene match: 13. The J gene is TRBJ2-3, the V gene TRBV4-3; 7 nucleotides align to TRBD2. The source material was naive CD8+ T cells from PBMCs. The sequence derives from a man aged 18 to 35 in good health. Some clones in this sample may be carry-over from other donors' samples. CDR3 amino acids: CASSQGESSGRRDTQYF. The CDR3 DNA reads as TGCGCCAGCAGCCAAGGTGAGAGTAGCGGGCGCCGGGATACGCAGTATTTT.